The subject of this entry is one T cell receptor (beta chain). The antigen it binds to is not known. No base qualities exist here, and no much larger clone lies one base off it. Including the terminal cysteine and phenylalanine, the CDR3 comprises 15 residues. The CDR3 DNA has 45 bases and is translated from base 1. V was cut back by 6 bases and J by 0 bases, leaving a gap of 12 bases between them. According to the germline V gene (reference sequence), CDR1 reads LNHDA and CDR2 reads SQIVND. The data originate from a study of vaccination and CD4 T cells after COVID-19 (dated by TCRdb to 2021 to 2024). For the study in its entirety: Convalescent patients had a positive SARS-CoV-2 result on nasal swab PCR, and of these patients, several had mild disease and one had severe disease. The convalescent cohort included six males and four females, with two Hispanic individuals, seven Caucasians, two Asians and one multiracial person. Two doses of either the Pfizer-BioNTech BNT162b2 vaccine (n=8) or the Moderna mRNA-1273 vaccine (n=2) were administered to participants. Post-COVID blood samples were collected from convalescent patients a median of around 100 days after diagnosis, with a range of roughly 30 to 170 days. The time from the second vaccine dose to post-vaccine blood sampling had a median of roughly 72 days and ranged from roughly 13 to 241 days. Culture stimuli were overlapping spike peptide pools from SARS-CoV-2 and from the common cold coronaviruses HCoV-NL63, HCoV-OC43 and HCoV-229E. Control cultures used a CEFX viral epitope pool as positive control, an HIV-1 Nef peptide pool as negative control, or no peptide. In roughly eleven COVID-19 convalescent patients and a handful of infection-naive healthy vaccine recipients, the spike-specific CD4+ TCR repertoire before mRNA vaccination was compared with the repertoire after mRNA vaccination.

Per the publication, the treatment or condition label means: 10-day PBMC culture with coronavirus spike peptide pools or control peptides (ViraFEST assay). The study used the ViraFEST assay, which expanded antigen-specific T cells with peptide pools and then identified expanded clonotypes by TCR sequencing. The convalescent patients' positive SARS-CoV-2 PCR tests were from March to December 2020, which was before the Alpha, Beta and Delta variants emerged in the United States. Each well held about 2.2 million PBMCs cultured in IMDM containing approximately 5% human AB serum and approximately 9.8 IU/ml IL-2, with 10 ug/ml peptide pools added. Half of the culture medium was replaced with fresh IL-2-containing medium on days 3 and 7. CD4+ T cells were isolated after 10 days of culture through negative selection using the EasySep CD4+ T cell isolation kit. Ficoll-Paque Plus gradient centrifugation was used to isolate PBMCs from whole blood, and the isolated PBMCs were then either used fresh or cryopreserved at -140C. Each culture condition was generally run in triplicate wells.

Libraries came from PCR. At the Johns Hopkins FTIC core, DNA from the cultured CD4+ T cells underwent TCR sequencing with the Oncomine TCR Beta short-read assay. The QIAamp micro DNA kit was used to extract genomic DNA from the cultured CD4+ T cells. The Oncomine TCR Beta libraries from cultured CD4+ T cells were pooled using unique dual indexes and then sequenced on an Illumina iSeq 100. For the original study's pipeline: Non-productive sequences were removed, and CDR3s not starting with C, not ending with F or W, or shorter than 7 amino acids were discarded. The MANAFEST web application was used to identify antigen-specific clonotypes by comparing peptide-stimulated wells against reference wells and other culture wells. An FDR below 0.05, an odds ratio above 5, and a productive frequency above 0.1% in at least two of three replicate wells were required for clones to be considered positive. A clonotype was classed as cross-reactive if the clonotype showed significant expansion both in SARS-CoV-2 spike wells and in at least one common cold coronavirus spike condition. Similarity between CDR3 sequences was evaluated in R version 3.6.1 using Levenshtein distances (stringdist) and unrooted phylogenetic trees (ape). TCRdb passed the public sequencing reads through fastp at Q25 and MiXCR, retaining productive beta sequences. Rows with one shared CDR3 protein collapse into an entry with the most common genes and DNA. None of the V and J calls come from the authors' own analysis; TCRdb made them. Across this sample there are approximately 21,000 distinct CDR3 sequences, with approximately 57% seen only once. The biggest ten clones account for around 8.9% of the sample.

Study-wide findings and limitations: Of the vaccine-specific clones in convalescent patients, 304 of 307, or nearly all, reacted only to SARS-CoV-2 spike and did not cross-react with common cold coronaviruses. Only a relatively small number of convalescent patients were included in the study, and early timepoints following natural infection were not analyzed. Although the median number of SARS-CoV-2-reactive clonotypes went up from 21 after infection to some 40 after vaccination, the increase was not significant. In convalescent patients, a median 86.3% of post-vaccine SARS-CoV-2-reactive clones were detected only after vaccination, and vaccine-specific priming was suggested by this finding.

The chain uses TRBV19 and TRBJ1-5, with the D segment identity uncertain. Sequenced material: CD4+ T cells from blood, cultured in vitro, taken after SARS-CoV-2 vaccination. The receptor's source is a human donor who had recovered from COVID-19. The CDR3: CASRTQGNSNQPQHF. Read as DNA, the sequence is TGTGCCAGTAGGACCCAAGGTAATAGCAATCAGCCCCAGCATTTT.